What follows are 5 T cell receptor beta chains derived from one specimen sequenced in a study of T-cell reconstitution after alpha-beta-depleted transplantation in children. The TCRbeta library incorporated unique molecular identifiers. A single record per CDR3 protein comes from TCRdb applying MiXCR to the PCR reads. The sample comprises more than 550,000 distinct CDR3 sequences, roughly a tenth of which are singletons, and less than 5% rests with the top ten. Material: PBMCs from the stem cell graft donor, obtained from the stem cell graft. The receptors were sampled from a human donor who donated a stem cell graft to a child with acute myeloid leukemia.

The gene calls are TRBV12-3 or TRBV12-4 and TRBJ1-3; D is undetermined. CDR3 length: 14 residues. Trimming removed 0 bases at V and 4 bases at J, with 7 bases between. CDR3 sequence reads: CASSLAAGGNTIYF. The CDR3, as DNA: TGTGCCAGCAGTTTAGCAGCAGGCGGAAACACCATATATTTT.

J is TRBJ2-7 and V is TRBV5-1, with D possibly being TRBD1 or TRBD2 (6 bases each). The CDR3 has 15 amino acids. V was shortened by 0 bases and J by 5 bases, with 15 bases between the two germline ends. Per germline, CDR1 SGHRS and CDR2 YFSETQ. CDR3 nucleotide sequence: TGCGCCAGCAGCTTGGAAGGGGGGAGTTTCGACGAGCAGTACTTC. Translation: CASSLEGGSFDEQYF. Filled out from reference TRBV5-1 and TRBJ2-7, the complete variable domain reads KAGVTQTPRYLIKTRGQQVTLSCSPISGHRSVSWYQQTPGQGLQFLFEYFSETQRNKGNFPGRFSGRQFSNSRSEMNVSTLELGDSALYLCASSLEGGSFDEQYFGPGTRLTVT.

This clonotype has ten or more counts. The genes are TRBV7-2 and TRBJ2-1; maybe TRBD2 (6 bases). The germline V gene has CDR1 SGHTA and CDR2 FQGNSA. V lost 4 bases and J 0 bases, leaving 22 bases between the germline ends. This CDR3 is built from 19 residues. CDR3 bases: TGTGCCAGCAGCTCCCTTGGGAGGCGCGGGCGAAGCTCCTACAATGAGCAGTTCTTC. Translating gives CASSSLGRRGRSSYNEQFF.

The J gene is TRBJ1-2, the V gene TRBV20-1; D may be TRBD1 (5 bases). CDR1 DFQATT and CDR2 SNEGSKA come from the germline V gene (reference sequence). Trimming took off 5 bases at V and 8 bases at J, with 18 bases between the two ends. CDR3 size: 13 residues. The CDR3 spells CSAWDPTSKGYTF. For the CDR3, the DNA is TGCAGTGCTTGGGACCCCACGAGTAAGGGCTACACCTTC.

This clonotype was recorded at least ten times. V and J are TRBV29-1 and TRBJ1-1, with TRBD1 matching 10 bases. Trimming removed 7 bases from V and 0 bases from J; junction bases left unmatched: 5. CDR3 length: 14 amino acids. CDR1 SQVTM and CDR2 ANQGSEA come from the germline V gene. DNA for the CDR3: TGCAGCGCAGCCGGGACAGGGGTGAACACTGAAGCTTTCTTT. Translating gives CSAAGTGVNTEAFF.